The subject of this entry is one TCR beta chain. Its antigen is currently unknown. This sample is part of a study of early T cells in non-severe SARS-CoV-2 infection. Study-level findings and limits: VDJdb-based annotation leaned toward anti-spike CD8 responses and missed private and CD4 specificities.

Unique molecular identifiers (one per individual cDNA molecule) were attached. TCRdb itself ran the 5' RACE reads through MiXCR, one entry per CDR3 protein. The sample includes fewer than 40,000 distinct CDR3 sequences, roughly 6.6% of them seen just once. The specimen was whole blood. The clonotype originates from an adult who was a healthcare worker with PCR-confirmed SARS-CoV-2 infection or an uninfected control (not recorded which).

The CDR3 bases are TGTGCCAGCAGCTTCCGGTTTAGCGGGAGCACAGATACGCAGTATTTT. It yields the protein CASSFRFSGSTDTQYF. The rearrangement uses TRBV5-6 and TRBJ2-3, with 7 positions matching TRBD2. The V and J ends lost 2 bases and 0 bases, in that order; junction bases with no gene match: 6. The germline CDR1 and CDR2 sequences are SGHDT and YYEEEE. This CDR3 has 16 residues.